The next 12 T cell receptor beta chains were all read from a single sample in a study of cytomegalovirus exposure and HLA in healthy donors. Measured with immunoSEQ multiplex PCR; TCRdb has only the in-frame clones, and not every one. The sample includes tens of thousands of clones, approximately 93% seen only once; the top ten take 1.5% to 1.7%. The sample consisted of PBMCs. These TCRs come from a man between 18 and 29 years old in good health and CMV-seropositive.

J is TRBJ1-5 and V is TRBV6-6; 7 bases align to TRBD1. The J segment lost 3 bases and the V segment lost 10 bases, leaving 9 bases of the junction unmatched. This CDR3 has 14 residues. The germline V gene has CDR1 MNHNY and CDR2 SVGAGI (reference sequence). CDR3 sequence: CATSAQGDNQPQHF. DNA of the CDR3: TGTGCCACCTCAGCTCAGGGGGACAATCAGCCCCAGCATTTT.

The chain links TRBV28 to TRBJ1-2; the match to TRBD1 covers 8 bases. Germline CDR1 reads MDHEN; CDR2 reads SYDVKM. The J segment lost 6 bases and the V segment lost 5 bases, leaving 11 bases of the junction unmatched. This CDR3 is 15 amino acids long. CDR3 residues: CASSLTPTGAHGYTF. The CDR3 DNA is TGTGCCAGCAGTCTCACTCCGACAGGGGCCCATGGCTACACCTTC.

The chain has TRBV18 and TRBJ1-2, with 7 bases matching TRBD1. The germline V gene has CDR1 KGHSH and CDR2 LQKENI. V lost 3 bases and J lost 0; bases outside the gene matches: 7. The CDR3 has 16 residues. The CDR3 nucleotides read TGTGCCAGCTCACCTCCGGTGCAGGGGGCTAACTATGGCTACACCTTC. It codes for CASSPPVQGANYGYTF.

The gene calls are TRBV11-2 and TRBJ2-5; 10 bases agree with TRBD1. V lost 5 bases and J lost 3; bases outside the gene matches: 12. The CDR3 sequence is 17 residues long. Germline lookup yields CDR1 SGHAT and CDR2 FQNNGV. CDR3 DNA: TGTGCCAGCAGCCGACAAACCCCGGGACAGGGGAAAGAGACCCAGTACTTC. Amino acids: CASSRQTPGQGKETQYF.

J is TRBJ2-5 and V is TRBV15; 11 bases are shared with TRBD2. CDR3 length: 15 residues. Germline trimming cut 0 bases from V and 5 bases from J; bases unmatched to any gene: 2. The germline gives CDR1 LNHNV, CDR2 YYDKDF (reference sequence). CDR3 sequence reads: CATSRDPSGRETQYF. In DNA form, the CDR3 reads TGTGCCACCAGCAGAGATCCTAGCGGGAGGGAGACCCAGTACTTC.

The chain has TRBV2 and TRBJ1-4, with D unclear. The germline V gene encodes CDR1 SNHLY and CDR2 FYNNEI. The CDR3 contains 16 residues. V was trimmed by 5 bases and J by 0 bases, leaving 13 bases between them. This chain's CDR3 is CASSRVKRTTNEKLFF. In DNA form, the CDR3 reads TGTGCCAGCAGTCGAGTCAAGAGAACAACTAATGAAAAACTGTTTTTT.

The chain joins TRBV11-2 to TRBJ2-7; the D gene is possibly TRBD2 (5 bases). Germline assignment: CDR1 SGHAT and CDR2 FQNNGV. CDR3 size: 16 residues. The V end lost 1 base, the J end lost 0 bases, and 13 bases lay between the germline ends. CDR3 loop: CASSLVRGRSSYEQYF. CDR3 DNA sequence: TGTGCCAGCAGCTTAGTTCGAGGGCGGAGCTCCTACGAGCAGTACTTC.

The chain combines TRBV6-4 with TRBJ2-3; D is possibly TRBD2 (6 bases). V shed 3 bases and J shed 5 bases, with 18 bases lying between them. The germline V gene has CDR1 MRHNA and CDR2 SNTAGT. This CDR3 has 16 residues. Written as DNA, the CDR3 is TGTGCCAGCAGTGATCAGGGAGCGGAGGGCGGAGATACGCAGTATTTT. As protein: CASSDQGAEGGDTQYF.

This rearrangement joins TRBV6-1 to TRBJ1-1, with no clear D. CDR1 is MNHNS, CDR2 SASEGT, per germline. The ends were cut back, 6 bases at V and 2 bases at J, with 7 bases in the middle. CDR3 length: 12 amino acids. The CDR3 DNA reads as TGTGCCAGCAGCAAGACAAACACTGAAGCTTTCTTT. Translation gives CASSKTNTEAFF.

This chain uses TRBV5-6 with TRBJ2-3; a possible D gene is TRBD2 (6 bases). V shed 0 bases and J shed 4 bases, with 18 bases lying between them. CDR1 is SGHDT and CDR2 is YYEEEE in the germline V gene. The CDR3 has 17 residues. The CDR3 protein is CASSLVSTGELADTQYF. Here the CDR3 DNA reads TGTGCCAGCAGCTTGGTCTCCACGGGGGAGCTCGCAGATACGCAGTATTTT.

CDR3 nucleotides: TGCGCCAGCAGCTTGGCCCCCCCGGGACAGGGAGCTTTCGAAGCTTTCTTT. This translates into CASSLAPPGQGAFEAFF. This chain uses TRBV5-1 with TRBJ1-1; 9 nucleotides match TRBD1. This CDR3 has 17 residues. The ends lost 0 bases at V and 8 bases at J; junction bases unmatched: 14. CDR1 SGHRS and CDR2 YFSETQ come from the germline V gene.

The genes are TRBV7-9 and TRBJ1-4; no firm D call. Germline V lookup: CDR1 SEHNR, CDR2 FQNEAQ (reference sequence). Deletions cut 3 bases from V and 10 bases from J, with 9 bases between. The CDR3 has 12 residues. CDR3 nucleotide sequence: TGTGCCAGCAGCTTTAATTTGCGAAAACTGTTTTTT. It encodes CASSFNLRKLFF. The full variable domain, completed using reference TRBV7-9 and TRBJ1-4, is DTGVSQNPRHKITKRGQNVTFRCDPISEHNRLYWYRQTLGQGPEFLTYFQNEAQLEKSRLLSDRFSAERPKGSFSTLEIQRTEQGDSAMYLCASSFNLRKLFFGSGTQLSVL.